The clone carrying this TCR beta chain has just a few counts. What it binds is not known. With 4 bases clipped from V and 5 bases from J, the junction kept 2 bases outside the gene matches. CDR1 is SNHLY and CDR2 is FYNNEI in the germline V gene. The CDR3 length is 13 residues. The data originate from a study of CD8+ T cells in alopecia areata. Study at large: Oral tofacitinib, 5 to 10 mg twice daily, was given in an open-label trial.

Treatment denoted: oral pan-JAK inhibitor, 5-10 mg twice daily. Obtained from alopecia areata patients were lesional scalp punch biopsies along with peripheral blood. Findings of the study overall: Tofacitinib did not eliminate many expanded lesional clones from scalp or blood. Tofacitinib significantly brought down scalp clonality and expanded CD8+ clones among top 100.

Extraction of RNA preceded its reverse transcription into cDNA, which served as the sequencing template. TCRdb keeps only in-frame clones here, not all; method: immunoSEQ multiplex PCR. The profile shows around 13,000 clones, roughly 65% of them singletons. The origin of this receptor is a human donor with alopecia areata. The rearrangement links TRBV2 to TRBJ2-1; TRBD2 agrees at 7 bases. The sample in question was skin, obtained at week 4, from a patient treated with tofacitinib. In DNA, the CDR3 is TGTGCCAGCAGTGGGGACTACCACAATGAGCAGTTCTTC. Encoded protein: CASSGDYHNEQFF.